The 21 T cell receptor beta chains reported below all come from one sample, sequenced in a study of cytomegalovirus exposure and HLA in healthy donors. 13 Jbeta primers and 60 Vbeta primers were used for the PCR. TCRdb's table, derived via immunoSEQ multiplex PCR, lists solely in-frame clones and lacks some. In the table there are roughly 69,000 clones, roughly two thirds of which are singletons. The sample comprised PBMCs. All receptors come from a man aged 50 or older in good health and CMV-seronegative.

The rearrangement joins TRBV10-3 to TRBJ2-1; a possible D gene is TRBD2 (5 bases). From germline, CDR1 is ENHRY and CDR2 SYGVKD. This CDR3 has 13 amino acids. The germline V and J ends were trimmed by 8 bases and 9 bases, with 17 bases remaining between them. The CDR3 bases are TGTGCCATCTCCCCGCCAGTAGGGAGTGAGCAGTTCTTC. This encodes CAISPPVGSEQFF.

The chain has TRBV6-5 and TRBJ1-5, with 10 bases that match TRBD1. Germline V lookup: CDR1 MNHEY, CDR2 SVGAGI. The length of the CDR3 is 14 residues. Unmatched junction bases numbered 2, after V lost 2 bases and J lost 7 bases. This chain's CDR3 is CASSYGTGAQPQHF. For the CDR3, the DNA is TGTGCCAGCAGTTACGGGACAGGGGCCCAGCCCCAGCATTTT.

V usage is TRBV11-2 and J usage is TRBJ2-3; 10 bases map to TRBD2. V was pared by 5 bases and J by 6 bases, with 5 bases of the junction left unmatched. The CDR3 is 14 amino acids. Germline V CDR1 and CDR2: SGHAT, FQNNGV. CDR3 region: CASSKLAGRDTQYF. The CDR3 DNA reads TGTGCCAGCAGCAAACTAGCGGGGCGGGATACGCAGTATTTT.

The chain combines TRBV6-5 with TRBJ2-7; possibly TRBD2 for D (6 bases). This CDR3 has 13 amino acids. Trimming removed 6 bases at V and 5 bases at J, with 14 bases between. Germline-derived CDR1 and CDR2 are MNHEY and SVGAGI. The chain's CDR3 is CASSIREVDEQYF. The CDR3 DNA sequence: TGTGCCAGCAGCATAAGGGAGGTAGACGAGCAGTACTTC.

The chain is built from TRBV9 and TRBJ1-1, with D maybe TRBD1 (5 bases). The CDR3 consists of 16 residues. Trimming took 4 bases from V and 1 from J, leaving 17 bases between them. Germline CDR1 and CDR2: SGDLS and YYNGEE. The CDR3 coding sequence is TGTGCCAGCAGCCCCGGGACTGTCCGGGCGAACACTGAAGCTTTCTTT. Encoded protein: CASSPGTVRANTEAFF. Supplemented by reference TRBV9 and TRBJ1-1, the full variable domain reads DSGVTQTPKHLITATGQRVTLRCSPRSGDLSVYWYQQSLDQGLQFLIQYYNGEERAKGNILERFSAQQFPDLHSELNLSSLELGDSALYFCASSPGTVRANTEAFFGQGTRLTVV.

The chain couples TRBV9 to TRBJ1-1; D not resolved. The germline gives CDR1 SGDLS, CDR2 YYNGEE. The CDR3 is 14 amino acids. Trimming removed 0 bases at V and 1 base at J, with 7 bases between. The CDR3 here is CASSVAPGNTEAFF. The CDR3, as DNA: TGTGCCAGCAGCGTAGCCCCGGGGAACACTGAAGCTTTCTTT.

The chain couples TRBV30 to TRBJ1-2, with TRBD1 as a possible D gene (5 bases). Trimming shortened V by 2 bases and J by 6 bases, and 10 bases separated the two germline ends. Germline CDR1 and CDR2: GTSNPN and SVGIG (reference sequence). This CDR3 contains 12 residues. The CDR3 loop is CAWSLTGDGYTF. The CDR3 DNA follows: TGTGCCTGGAGTCTCACGGGGGATGGCTACACCTTC. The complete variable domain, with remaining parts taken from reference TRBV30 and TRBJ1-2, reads SQTIHQWPATLVQPVGSPLSLECTVEGTSNPNLYWYRQAAGRGLQLLFYSVGIGQISSEVPQNLSASRPQDRQFILSSKKLLLSDSGFYLCAWSLTGDGYTFGSGTRLTVV.

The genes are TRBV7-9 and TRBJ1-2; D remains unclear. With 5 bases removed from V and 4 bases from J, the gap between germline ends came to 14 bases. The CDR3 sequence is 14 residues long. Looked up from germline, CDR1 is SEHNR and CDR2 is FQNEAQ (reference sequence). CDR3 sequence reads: CASSHPAGGYGYTF. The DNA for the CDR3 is TGTGCCAGCAGCCACCCCGCGGGCGGCTATGGCTACACCTTC. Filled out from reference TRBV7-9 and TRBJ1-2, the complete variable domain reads DTGVSQNPRHKITKRGQNVTFRCDPISEHNRLYWYRQTLGQGPEFLTYFQNEAQLEKSRLLSDRFSAERPKGSFSTLEIQRTEQGDSAMYLCASSHPAGGYGYTFGSGTRLTVV.

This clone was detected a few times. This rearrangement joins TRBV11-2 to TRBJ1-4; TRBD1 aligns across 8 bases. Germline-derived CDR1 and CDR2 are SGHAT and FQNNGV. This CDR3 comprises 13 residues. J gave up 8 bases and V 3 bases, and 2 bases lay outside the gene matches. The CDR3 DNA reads TGTGCCAGCAGCTTGTGGACAGGGGAAAAACTGTTTTTT. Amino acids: CASSLWTGEKLFF.

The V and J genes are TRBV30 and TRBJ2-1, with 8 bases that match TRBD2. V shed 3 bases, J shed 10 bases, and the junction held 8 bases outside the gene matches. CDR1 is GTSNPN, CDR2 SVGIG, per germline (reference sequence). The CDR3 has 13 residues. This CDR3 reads CAWRRGDPGEQFF. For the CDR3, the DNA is TGTGCCTGGAGGCGGGGGGACCCGGGGGAGCAGTTCTTC.

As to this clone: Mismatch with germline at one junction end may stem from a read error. CDR3 in amino acids: CASSSLAGREETQYF. CDR3 DNA sequence: TGTGCTAGCAGCTCACTAGCGGGGCGAGAAGAGACCCAGTACTTC. The rearrangement uses TRBV7-7 and TRBJ2-5; 10 nucleotides match TRBD2. The V gene's germline CDR1 is SSHAT and CDR2 FNYEAQ (reference sequence). This CDR3 spans 15 amino acids.

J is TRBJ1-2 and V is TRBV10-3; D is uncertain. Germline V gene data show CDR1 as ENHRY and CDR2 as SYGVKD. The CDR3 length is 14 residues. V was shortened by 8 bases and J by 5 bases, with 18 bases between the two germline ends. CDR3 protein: CAIPEQPPSYGYTF. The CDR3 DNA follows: TGTGCCATCCCCGAACAGCCCCCCTCGTATGGCTACACCTTC.

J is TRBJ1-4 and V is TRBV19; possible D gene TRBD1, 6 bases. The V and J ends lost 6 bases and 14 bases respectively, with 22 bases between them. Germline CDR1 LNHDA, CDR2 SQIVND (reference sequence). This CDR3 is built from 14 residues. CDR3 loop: CASRGDIGEGRLFF. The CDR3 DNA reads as TGTGCCAGTAGGGGGGACATAGGGGAAGGGCGGCTGTTTTTT.

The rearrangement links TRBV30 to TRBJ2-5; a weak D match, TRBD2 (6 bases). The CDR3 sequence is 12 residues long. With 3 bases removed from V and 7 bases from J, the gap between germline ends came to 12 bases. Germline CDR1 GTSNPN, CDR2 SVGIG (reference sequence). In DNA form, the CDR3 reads TGTGCCTGGAGCCCGCAGGGAGGGACCCAGTACTTC. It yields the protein CAWSPQGGTQYF.

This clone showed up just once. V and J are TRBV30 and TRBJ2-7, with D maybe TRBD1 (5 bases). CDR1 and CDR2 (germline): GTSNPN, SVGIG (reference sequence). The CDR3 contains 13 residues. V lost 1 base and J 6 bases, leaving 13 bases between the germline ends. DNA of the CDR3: TGTGCCTGGAGTGCTACCCAGGGTAGCGAGCAGTACTTC. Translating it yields CAWSATQGSEQYF.

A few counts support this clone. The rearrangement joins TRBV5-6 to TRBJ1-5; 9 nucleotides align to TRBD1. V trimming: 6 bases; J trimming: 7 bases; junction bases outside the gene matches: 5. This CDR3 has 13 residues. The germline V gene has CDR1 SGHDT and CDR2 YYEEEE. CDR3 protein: CASTRTGEQPQHF. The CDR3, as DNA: TGTGCCAGCACCCGGACAGGGGAACAGCCCCAGCATTTT.

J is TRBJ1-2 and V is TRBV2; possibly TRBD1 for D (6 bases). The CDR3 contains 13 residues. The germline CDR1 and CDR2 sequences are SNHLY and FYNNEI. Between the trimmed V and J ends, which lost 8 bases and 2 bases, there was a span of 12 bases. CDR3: CASGGGGNYGYTF. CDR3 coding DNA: TGTGCCAGCGGGGGAGGGGGGAACTATGGCTACACCTTC.

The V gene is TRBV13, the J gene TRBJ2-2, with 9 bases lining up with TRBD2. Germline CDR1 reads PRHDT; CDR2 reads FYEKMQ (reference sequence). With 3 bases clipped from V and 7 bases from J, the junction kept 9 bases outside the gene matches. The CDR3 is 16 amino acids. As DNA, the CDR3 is TGTGCCAGCAGCTTCGAGGTGACTAGCGGAATCGGGGAGCTGTTTTTT. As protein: CASSFEVTSGIGELFF. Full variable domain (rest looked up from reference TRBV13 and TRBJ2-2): AAGVIQSPRHLIKEKRETATLKCYPIPRHDTVYWYQQGPGQDPQFLISFYEKMQSDKGSIPDRFSAQQFSDYHSELNMSSLELGDSALYFCASSFEVTSGIGELFFGEGSRLTVL.

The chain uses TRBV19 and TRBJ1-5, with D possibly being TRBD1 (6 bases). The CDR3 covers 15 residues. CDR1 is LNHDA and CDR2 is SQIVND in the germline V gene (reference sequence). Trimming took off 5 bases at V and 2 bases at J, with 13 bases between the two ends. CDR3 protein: CASSFAGAGNQPQHF. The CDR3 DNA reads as TGTGCCAGTAGTTTTGCAGGGGCAGGCAATCAGCCCCAGCATTTT.

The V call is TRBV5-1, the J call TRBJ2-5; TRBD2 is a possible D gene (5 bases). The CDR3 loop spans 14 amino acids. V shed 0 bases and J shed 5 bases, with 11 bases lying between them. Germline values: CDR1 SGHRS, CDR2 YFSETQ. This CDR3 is CASSLEGSGETQYF. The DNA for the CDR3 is TGCGCCAGCAGCTTGGAAGGGAGTGGGGAGACCCAGTACTTC.

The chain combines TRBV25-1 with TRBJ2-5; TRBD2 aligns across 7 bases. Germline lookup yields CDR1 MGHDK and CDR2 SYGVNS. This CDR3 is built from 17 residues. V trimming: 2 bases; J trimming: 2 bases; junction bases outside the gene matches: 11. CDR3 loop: CASSETSGLAVQETQYF. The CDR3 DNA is TGTGCCAGCAGTGAAACCTCCGGGCTAGCGGTGCAAGAGACCCAGTACTTC.